Presented here are 9 T cell receptor beta chains from one specimen sequenced in a study of T-cell reconstitution after alpha-beta-depleted transplantation in children. Construction of the TCRbeta library involved unique molecular identifiers. One entry per CDR3 protein results from TCRdb running MiXCR on the PCR reads. The repertoire consists of 700,000 to 950,000 distinct CDR3 sequences, with 16% occurring once and the leading ten covering just under 5%. The sequences come from PBMCs, mostly from graft donor cells, collected 360 days after TCRalphabeta/CD19-depleted stem cell transplant. The receptors derive from a male patient younger than 18 who had a stem cell transplant for acute lymphoblastic leukemia, so the T cells may come from the graft donor.

The V call is TRBV5-1, the J call TRBJ2-1, with D perhaps given as TRBD1 or TRBD2 (5 bases each). The germline V gene has CDR1 SGHRS and CDR2 YFSETQ. V shed 0 bases and J shed 4 bases, with 14 bases lying between them. The CDR3 contains 16 residues. The CDR3 reads CASSLVRPGLYNEQFF. Written as DNA, the CDR3 is TGCGCCAGCAGCTTGGTTCGTCCGGGGCTTTACAATGAGCAGTTCTTC.

This clonotype came up a few times. This chain connects TRBV5-4 to TRBJ1-3; 8 positions match TRBD1. The germline gives CDR1 SGHNT, CDR2 YYREEE (reference sequence). The length of the CDR3 is 16 residues. The V gene end was trimmed by 4 bases and the J gene end by 0 bases; junction bases not matched to a gene: 6. CDR3 DNA: TGTGCCAGCAGCCGGGCCGGGACAGGCTCTGGAAACACCATATATTTT. This sequence encodes CASSRAGTGSGNTIYF.

This clonotype was picked up a small number of times. The chain uses TRBV27 and TRBJ2-5; the match to TRBD2 covers 13 bases. V shed 7 bases and J 7 bases; nucleotides not matched to a gene: 9. There are 15 residues in the CDR3. CDR1 is MNHEY and CDR2 is SMNVEV in the germline V gene (reference sequence). The CDR3 loop reads CASNRGLAGSGTQYF. The CDR3 nucleotides read TGTGCCAGCAACCGGGGACTAGCGGGATCTGGGACCCAGTACTTC.

This clonotype showed up just a few times. This chain joins TRBV10-3 and TRBJ2-7; D might be TRBD1 (6 bases). CDR1 ENHRY and CDR2 SYGVKD come from the germline V gene. The CDR3 runs 16 residues. V was pared by 3 bases and J by 0 bases, with 15 bases between. CDR3 residues: CAISDGQGPLSYEQYF. The CDR3 DNA follows: TGTGCCATCAGTGATGGTCAGGGGCCGCTCTCCTACGAGCAGTACTTC.

This clonotype has only a few counts. The chain recombines TRBV7-9 with TRBJ2-6, with D unresolved. The CDR3 covers 14 residues. Germline V gene sequence: CDR1 SEHNR, CDR2 FQNEAQ (reference sequence). V was cut by 5 bases and J by 2 bases, with 7 bases left in between. CDR3 residues: CASSNSAGANVLTF. CDR3 DNA sequence: TGTGCCAGCAGCAATAGTGCTGGGGCCAACGTCCTGACTTTC. Full variable domain (remainder filled in from reference TRBV7-9 and TRBJ2-6): DTGVSQNPRHKITKRGQNVTFRCDPISEHNRLYWYRQTLGQGPEFLTYFQNEAQLEKSRLLSDRFSAERPKGSFSTLEIQRTEQGDSAMYLCASSNSAGANVLTFGAGSRLTVL.

The sample holds many counts of this clonotype. The V and J genes are TRBV5-1 and TRBJ2-1; 7 nucleotides agree with TRBD2. The J segment lost 3 bases and the V segment lost 4 bases, leaving 4 bases of the junction unmatched. Germline CDR1 SGHRS, CDR2 YFSETQ. This CDR3 region has 14 residues. DNA of the CDR3: TGCGCCAGCAGCCAGCGGGATCGCTACAATGAGCAGTTCTTC. Its protein product is CASSQRDRYNEQFF.

This clonotype was detected ten times or more. DNA for the CDR3: TGCGCCAGCAGCTCCTTCAGCTCCTACAATGAGCAGTTCTTC. Translation gives CASSSFSSYNEQFF. The chain uses TRBV5-1 and TRBJ2-1; no firm D call. Between the trimmed V and J ends, which lost 3 bases and 0 bases, there was a span of 7 bases. This CDR3 comprises 14 residues. Germline lookup yields CDR1 SGHRS and CDR2 YFSETQ.

The chain joins TRBV24-1 to TRBJ2-2, with TRBD2 as a possible D gene (7 bases). The length of the CDR3 is 17 residues. V was clipped by 8 bases and J by 6 bases, with 24 bases between them. Germline V CDR1 and CDR2: KGHDR, SFDVKD. This chain's CDR3 is CATISKGGTHGSGELFF. In nucleotides, the CDR3 is TGTGCCACCATTTCAAAGGGAGGGACACACGGGTCCGGGGAGCTGTTTTTT.

This sequence joins TRBV15 and TRBJ1-1; the D gene is possibly TRBD1 (6 bases). The V and J ends lost 0 bases and 3 bases respectively, with 11 bases between them. The CDR3 runs 15 residues. Germline CDR1 reads LNHNV; CDR2 reads YYDKDF (reference sequence). The CDR3 reads CATSRDSDRYTEAFF. The CDR3 DNA reads as TGTGCCACCAGCAGAGATTCGGACAGATACACTGAAGCTTTCTTT.